A single sample is the source of the 5 T cell receptor beta chains below, sequenced in a study of TIL therapy for anti-PD-1-resistant metastatic lung cancer. The libraries were made with immunoSEQ v3. The data were produced by immunoSEQ multiplex PCR, yet TCRdb's version contains in-frame clones alone and is incomplete. Among tens of thousands of clones listed, 79% were seen once. Time point of the sample: pre-treatment sample, taken before nivolumab and TIL therapy. Material: blood, obtained at baseline. Receptor source: a man between 65 and 85 years old with non-small cell lung cancer.

The table lists this clone with a few counts. The chain uses TRBV9 and TRBJ2-1; TRBD1 agrees at 7 bases. CDR1 is SGDLS and CDR2 is YYNGEE in the germline V gene. This CDR3 comprises 13 residues. V was pared by 0 bases and J by 9 bases, with 3 bases of the junction left unmatched. CDR3 in amino acids: CASSVGTGTEQFF. The CDR3 bases are TGTGCCAGCAGCGTAGGGACAGGTACTGAGCAGTTCTTC.

The chain employs TRBV29-1 and TRBJ2-1, with a possible D match to TRBD2 (6 bases). V shed 4 bases and J shed 6 bases, with 19 bases lying between them. CDR3 length: 15 amino acids. In germline, CDR1 is SQVTM, CDR2 ANQGSEA. CDR3 protein: CSVVSRLAPSNEQFF. CDR3 bases: TGCAGCGTTGTTTCTCGGCTAGCGCCTAGCAATGAGCAGTTCTTC.

The V call is TRBV7-9, the J call TRBJ2-7; weak D call: TRBD1 (7 bases). V lost 6 bases and J 7 bases, leaving 13 bases between the germline ends. Per the germline V gene, CDR1 is SEHNR and CDR2 is FQNEAQ (reference sequence). CDR3 length: 12 residues. The CDR3 here is CASSFRGEEQYF. CDR3 nucleotide sequence: TGTGCCAGCAGTTTCAGGGGGGAGGAGCAGTACTTC. The whole variable domain, remainder taken from reference TRBV7-9 and TRBJ2-7, is DTGVSQNPRHKITKRGQNVTFRCDPISEHNRLYWYRQTLGQGPEFLTYFQNEAQLEKSRLLSDRFSAERPKGSFSTLEIQRTEQGDSAMYLCASSFRGEEQYFGPGTRLTVT.

The chain recombines TRBV10-3 with TRBJ2-2, with TRBD2 as a possible D gene (6 bases). This CDR3 is built from 18 residues. V lost 2 bases and J lost 0, with 16 bases in between. The V gene's germline CDR1 is ENHRY and CDR2 SYGVKD. CDR3 in DNA: TGTGCCATCAGTGAGCCCAGTCGGAGGGCGACGAACACCGGGGAGCTGTTTTTT. Protein: CAISEPSRRATNTGELFF.

The chain has TRBV4-1 and TRBJ2-5; perhaps TRBD1 as D (6 bases). Germline V lookup: CDR1 MGHRA, CDR2 YSYEKL. The V end lost 2 bases, the J end lost 1 base, and 17 bases lay between the germline ends. The CDR3 contains 17 residues. The CDR3 protein is CASSQKTGLGAQETQYF. CDR3 DNA sequence: TGCGCCAGCAGCCAAAAAACAGGGTTGGGGGCCCAAGAGACCCAGTACTTC.